What follows are 13 T cell receptor beta chains derived from one specimen sequenced in a study of cytotoxic CD8 clonotypes in ibrutinib-treated CLL. Measured with immunoSEQ multiplex PCR; TCRdb has only the in-frame clones, and not every one. The repertoire holds over 40,000 clones, with around four fifths as singletons. Material: PBMCs, obtained after 24 months of ibrutinib treatment. The receptors come from a human donor with chronic lymphocytic leukemia.

The rearrangement links TRBV5-4 to TRBJ1-2; D possibly corresponds to TRBD1 (5 bases). V was cut by 0 bases and J by 1 base, with 7 bases left in between. CDR3 size: 14 residues. Germline V gene data show CDR1 as SGHNT and CDR2 as YYREEE (reference sequence). The CDR3 loop reads CASSLVDSNYGYTF. Here the CDR3 DNA reads TGTGCCAGCAGCTTGGTTGACAGTAACTATGGCTACACCTTC.

This clone was found once. The chain couples TRBV9 to TRBJ1-2; weak D call: TRBD1 (6 bases). CDR1 and CDR2 (germline): SGDLS, YYNGEE. The V end was cut by 0 bases, the J end by 8 bases, with 20 bases between. The CDR3 is 16 amino acids. The CDR3 region is CASSVAALSGTNGYTF. CDR3 DNA: TGTGCCAGCAGCGTAGCTGCTTTGTCAGGGACAAACGGCTACACCTTC.

The rearrangement uses TRBV19 and TRBJ2-1; weak D call: TRBD2 (6 bases). This CDR3 has 15 amino acids. V lost 3 bases and J lost 0, with 9 bases in between. Per the germline V gene, CDR1 is LNHDA and CDR2 is SQIVND (reference sequence). CDR3 protein: CASSIAGSSYNEQFF. CDR3 coding DNA: TGTGCCAGTAGTATTGCGGGGAGCTCCTACAATGAGCAGTTCTTC.

DNA of the CDR3: TGTGCCACCAGCAGAGATTTTATCGAAAGCTCCTACAATGAGCAGTTCTTC. Amino acids: CATSRDFIESSYNEQFF. The chain uses TRBV15 and TRBJ2-1; D remains ambiguous. Germline V gene sequence: CDR1 LNHNV, CDR2 YYDKDF (reference sequence). The CDR3 is 17 residues long. The V gene lost 0 bases and the J gene lost 0 bases, with 12 bases spanning the gap.

DNA for the CDR3: TGTGCCAGTACCGACCGAGACGAGACCCAGTACTTC. It translates to CASTDRDETQYF. The chain is built from TRBV19 and TRBJ2-5, with D unresolved. Germline values: CDR1 LNHDA, CDR2 SQIVND (reference sequence). The CDR3 runs 12 residues. Trimming stripped 7 bases from V and 5 bases from J, with 11 bases between.

This sequence joins TRBV7-8 and TRBJ2-2; TRBD2 agrees at 8 bases. The J segment lost 6 bases and the V segment lost 1 base, leaving 13 bases of the junction unmatched. The CDR3 runs 18 residues. Germline CDR1 reads SGHVS; CDR2 reads FQNEAQ. The CDR3 nucleotides are TGTGCCAGCAGCTTAGATCCCCCGGGAGGGGTATTCGCCGGGGAGCTGTTTTTT. It is translated as CASSLDPPGGVFAGELFF.

This clone came up a few times. The chain links TRBV11-2 to TRBJ2-1; 14 positions match TRBD2. CDR3 size: 15 residues. The germline gives CDR1 SGHAT, CDR2 FQNNGV. Trimming cost V 6 bases and J 5 bases; bases outside gene matches: 3. The CDR3 loop reads CASRGLAGVHNEQFF. The CDR3 bases are TGTGCCAGCAGGGGACTAGCGGGAGTCCACAATGAGCAGTTCTTC.

This chain uses TRBV4-2 with TRBJ1-1, with D possibly matching TRBD1 (6 bases). The V gene's germline CDR1 is LGHNA and CDR2 YNFKEQ. Trimming stripped 4 bases from V and 1 base from J, with 16 bases between. There are 16 residues in the CDR3. The chain's CDR3 is CASSPISSGANTEAFF. DNA for the CDR3: TGTGCCAGCAGCCCTATCTCCTCGGGGGCGAACACTGAAGCTTTCTTT.

The rearrangement links TRBV7-8 to TRBJ1-2; 7 bases are a match to TRBD1. J was trimmed by 4 bases and V by 3 bases; bases with no gene match: 5. The CDR3 runs to 14 residues. Germline CDR1 reads SGHVS; CDR2 reads FQNEAQ. CDR3 in DNA: TGTGCCAGCAGCTTCCAGGGGGTGGCCTATGGCTACACCTTC. Residues: CASSFQGVAYGYTF.

This chain uses TRBV9 with TRBJ2-3; 9 nucleotides align to TRBD2. CDR1 is SGDLS and CDR2 is YYNGEE in the germline V gene. The CDR3 contains 16 residues. Trimming took 1 base from V and 3 from J; bases not matched to a gene: 6. CDR3 protein: CASSVTLAGLTDTQYF. Written as DNA, the CDR3 is TGTGCCAGCAGCGTAACCCTAGCGGGGCTTACAGATACGCAGTATTTT.

The V call is TRBV11-2, the J call TRBJ1-2, with TRBD1 matching over 7 bases. Per germline, CDR1 SGHAT and CDR2 FQNNGV. The trim removed 5 bases at V and 5 bases at J, leaving 11 bases unmatched. The CDR3 spans 15 residues. The CDR3 DNA reads TGTGCCAGCAGCACACCAGACAGGGTTTGGTATGGCTACACCTTC. Amino acid sequence: CASSTPDRVWYGYTF. Full variable domain (rest looked up from reference TRBV11-2 and TRBJ1-2): EAGVAQSPRYKIIEKRQSVAFWCNPISGHATLYWYQQILGQGPKLLIQFQNNGVVDDSQLPKDRFSAERLKGVDSTLKIQPAKLEDSAVYLCASSTPDRVWYGYTFGSGTRLTVV.

The chain joins TRBV6-5 to TRBJ1-2; tentatively, D is TRBD1 (6 bases). V shed 0 bases and J shed 8 bases, with 19 bases lying between them. The germline V gene encodes CDR1 MNHEY and CDR2 SVGAGI. CDR3 length: 16 amino acids. This CDR3 reads CASSYSYRATTKGYTF. CDR3 in DNA: TGTGCCAGCAGTTACTCGTACAGGGCCACCACCAAGGGCTACACCTTC.

This clone was observed a few times. The chain has TRBV5-1 and TRBJ2-2, with 13 bases lining up with TRBD2. The J segment lost 7 bases and the V segment lost 4 bases, leaving 10 bases of the junction unmatched. The CDR3 runs 17 residues. From germline, CDR1 is SGHRS and CDR2 YFSETQ. CDR3 residues: CASSTGTSGAFFGELFF. CDR3 bases: TGCGCCAGCAGCACCGGGACTAGCGGGGCGTTCTTCGGGGAGCTGTTTTTT.